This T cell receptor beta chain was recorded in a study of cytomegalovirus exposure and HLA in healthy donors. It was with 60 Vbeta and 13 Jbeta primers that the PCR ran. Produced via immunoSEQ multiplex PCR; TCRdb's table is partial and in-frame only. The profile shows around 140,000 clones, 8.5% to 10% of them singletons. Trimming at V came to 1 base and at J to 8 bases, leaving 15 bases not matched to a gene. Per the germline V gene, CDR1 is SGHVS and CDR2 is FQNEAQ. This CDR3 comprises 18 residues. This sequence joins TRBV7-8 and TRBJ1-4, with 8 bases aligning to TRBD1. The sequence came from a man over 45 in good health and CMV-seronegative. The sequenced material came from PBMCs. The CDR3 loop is CASSLDPRLDRVGEKLFF. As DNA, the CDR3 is TGTGCCAGCAGCTTAGACCCCCGTTTGGACAGGGTCGGGGAAAAACTGTTTTTT.